This T cell receptor (beta chain) was identified during a study of shared clonotypes between healthy human individuals. Study in general: The donors, two women and a few men, were aged 18 to 49. Findings and caveats of the study: It was the few donors that limited the genetic and exposure-history diversity represented.

Concerning this clone itself: No antigen is known for it.

On ten immunoSEQ deep assay plates, unsorted PBMC DNA was sequenced. Profiled with immunoSEQ multiplex PCR; TCRdb holds only in-frame clones, not every one. The table includes about 490,000 clones, 75% to 85% detected once. Sequencing input: PBMCs. This TCR came from a middle-aged woman in good health. Some clones in this sample may be carry-over from other donors' samples.

In nucleotides, the CDR3 is TGTGCCAGCAGCCGCGGGGGGACGACCTACGAGCAGTACTTC. Amino acid sequence: CASSRGGTTYEQYF. The chain combines TRBV27 with TRBJ2-7; 8 bases match TRBD2. V gave up 6 bases and J gave up 2 bases; unmatched junction bases: 6. The length of the CDR3 is 14 residues. CDR1 and CDR2 (germline): MNHEY, SMNVEV (reference sequence).